The clone carrying this T cell receptor (beta chain) appeared once. Its matching antigen is unknown. The germline gives CDR1 KGHSH, CDR2 LQKENI. The CDR3 loop spans 16 amino acids. V dropped 1 base and J dropped 4; count of bases not matched to a gene: 4. The entry originates in a study of T cell responses to AZD1222 COVID-19 vaccine. Study-level background: The study pooled second doses at about 4 or about 12 weeks.

Whole-study results and caveats: It was only after the peak T cell response that any repertoires were sampled. Per reports, nearly half of all spike-specific TCRs target regions that are unmutated in variants. Mapped onto spike, vaccine-associated CD4 TCRs spanned it and were dominant at 160-218 and 743-854.

TCRdb's copy holds only in-frame clones and misses some; the assay was immunoSEQ multiplex PCR. The data show 100,000 to 150,000 clones, around 94% seen once. The sequencing used peripheral blood, collected on day 0 of AZD1222 vaccination. The clonotype originates from an adult in good health. The chain recombines TRBV18 with TRBJ2-5, with 12 nucleotides matching TRBD2. The CDR3 spells CASSPRGLAGRETQYF. The CDR3 DNA follows: TGTGCCAGCTCACCACGTGGACTAGCGGGACGAGAGACCCAGTACTTC.